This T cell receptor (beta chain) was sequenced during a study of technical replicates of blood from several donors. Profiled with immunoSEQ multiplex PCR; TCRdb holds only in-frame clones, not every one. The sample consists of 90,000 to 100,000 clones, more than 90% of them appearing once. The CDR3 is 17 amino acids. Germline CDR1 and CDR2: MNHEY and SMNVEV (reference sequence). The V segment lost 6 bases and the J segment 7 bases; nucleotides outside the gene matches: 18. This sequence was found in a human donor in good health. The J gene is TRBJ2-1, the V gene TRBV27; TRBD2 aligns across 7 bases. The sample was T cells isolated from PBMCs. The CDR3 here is CASSQAEGGSSTNEQFF. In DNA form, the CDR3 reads TGTGCCAGCAGCCAGGCGGAGGGCGGGAGCAGTACGAATGAGCAGTTCTTC.